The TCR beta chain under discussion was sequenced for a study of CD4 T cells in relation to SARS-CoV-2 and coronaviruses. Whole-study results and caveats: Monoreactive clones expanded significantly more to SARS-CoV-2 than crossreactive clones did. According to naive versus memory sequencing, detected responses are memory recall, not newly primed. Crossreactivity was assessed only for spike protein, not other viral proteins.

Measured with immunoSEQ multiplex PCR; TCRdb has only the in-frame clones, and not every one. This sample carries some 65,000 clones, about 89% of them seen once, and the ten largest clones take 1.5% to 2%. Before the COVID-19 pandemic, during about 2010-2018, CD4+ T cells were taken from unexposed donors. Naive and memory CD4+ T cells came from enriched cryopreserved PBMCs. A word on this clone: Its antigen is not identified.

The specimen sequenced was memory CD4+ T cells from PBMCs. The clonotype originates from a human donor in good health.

CDR3 region: CASSSRAQTNEQFF. As DNA, the CDR3 is TGTGCCAGCAGCTCCAGGGCCCAAACAAATGAGCAGTTCTTC. The chain recombines TRBV11-2 with TRBJ2-1, with a tentative D call TRBD1 (5 bases). Between the trimmed V and J ends, which lost 4 bases and 7 bases, there was a span of 14 bases. CDR1 is SGHAT and CDR2 is FQNNGV in the germline V gene. This CDR3 comprises 14 residues.